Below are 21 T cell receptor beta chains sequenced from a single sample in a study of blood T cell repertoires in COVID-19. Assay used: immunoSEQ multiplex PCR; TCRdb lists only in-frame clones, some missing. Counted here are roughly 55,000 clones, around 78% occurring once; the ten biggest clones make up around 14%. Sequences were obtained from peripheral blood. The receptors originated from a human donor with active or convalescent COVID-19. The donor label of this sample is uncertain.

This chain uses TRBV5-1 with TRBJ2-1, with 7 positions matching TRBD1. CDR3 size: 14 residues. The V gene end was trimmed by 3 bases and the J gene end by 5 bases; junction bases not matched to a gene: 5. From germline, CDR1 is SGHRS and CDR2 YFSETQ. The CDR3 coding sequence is TGCGCCAGCAGCTGGAGACAGGGCGACAATGAGCAGTTCTTC. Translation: CASSWRQGDNEQFF.

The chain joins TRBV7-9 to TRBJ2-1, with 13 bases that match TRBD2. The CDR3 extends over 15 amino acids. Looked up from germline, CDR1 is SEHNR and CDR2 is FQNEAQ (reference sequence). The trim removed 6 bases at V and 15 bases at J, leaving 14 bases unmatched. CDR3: CASSFQETSGRHPFF. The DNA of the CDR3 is TGTGCCAGCAGTTTTCAGGAGACTAGCGGGAGGCACCCGTTCTTC.

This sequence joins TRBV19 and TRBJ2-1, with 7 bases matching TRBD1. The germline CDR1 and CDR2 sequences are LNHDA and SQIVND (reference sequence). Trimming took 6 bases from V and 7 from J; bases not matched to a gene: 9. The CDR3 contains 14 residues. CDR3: CASRLLDRENEQFF. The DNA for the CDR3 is TGTGCCAGTAGACTCCTTGACAGGGAGAATGAGCAGTTCTTC. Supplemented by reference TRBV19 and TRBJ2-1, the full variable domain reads DGGITQSPKYLFRKEGQNVTLSCEQNLNHDAMYWYRQDPGQGLRLIYYSQIVNDFQKGDIAEGYSVSREKKESFPLTVTSAQKNPTAFYLCASRLLDRENEQFFGPGTRLTVL.

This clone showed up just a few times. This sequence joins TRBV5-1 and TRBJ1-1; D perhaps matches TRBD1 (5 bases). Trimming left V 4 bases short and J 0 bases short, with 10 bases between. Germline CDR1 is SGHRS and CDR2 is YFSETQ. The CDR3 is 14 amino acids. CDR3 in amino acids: CASSAETVNTEAFF. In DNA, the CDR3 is TGCGCCAGCAGCGCAGAGACAGTGAACACTGAAGCTTTCTTT.

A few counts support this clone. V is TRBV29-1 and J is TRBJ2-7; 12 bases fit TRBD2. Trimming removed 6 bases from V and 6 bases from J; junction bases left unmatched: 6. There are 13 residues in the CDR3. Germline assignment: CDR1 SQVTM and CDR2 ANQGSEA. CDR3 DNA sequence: TGCAGCGTGACTAGCGGGAGCGCGGGCGAGCAGTACTTC. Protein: CSVTSGSAGEQYF.

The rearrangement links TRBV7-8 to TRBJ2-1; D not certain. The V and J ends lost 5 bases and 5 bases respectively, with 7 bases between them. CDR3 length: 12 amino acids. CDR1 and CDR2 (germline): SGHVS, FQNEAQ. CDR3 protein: CASSPRHNEQFF. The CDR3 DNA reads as TGTGCCAGCAGCCCGCGCCACAATGAGCAGTTCTTC.

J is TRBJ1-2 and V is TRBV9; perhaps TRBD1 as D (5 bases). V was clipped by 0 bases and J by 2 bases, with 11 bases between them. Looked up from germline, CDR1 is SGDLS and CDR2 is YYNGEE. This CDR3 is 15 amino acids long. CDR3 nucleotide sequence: TGTGCCAGCAGCGTAGACGGTAAGGGGAACTATGGCTACACCTTC. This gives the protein CASSVDGKGNYGYTF.

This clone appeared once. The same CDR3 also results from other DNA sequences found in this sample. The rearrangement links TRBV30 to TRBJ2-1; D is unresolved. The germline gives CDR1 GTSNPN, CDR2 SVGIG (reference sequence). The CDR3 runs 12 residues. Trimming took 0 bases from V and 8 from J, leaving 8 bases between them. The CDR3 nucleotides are TGTGCCTGGAGTGTACGGCTAGATGAGCAGTTCTTC. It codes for CAWSVRLDEQFF.

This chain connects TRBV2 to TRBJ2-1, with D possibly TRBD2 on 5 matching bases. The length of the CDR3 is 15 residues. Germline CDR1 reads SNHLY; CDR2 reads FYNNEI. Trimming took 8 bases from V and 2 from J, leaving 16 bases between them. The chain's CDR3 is CASRPSRLTYNEQFF. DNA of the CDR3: TGTGCCAGCCGCCCTAGCCGCCTAACCTACAATGAGCAGTTCTTC.

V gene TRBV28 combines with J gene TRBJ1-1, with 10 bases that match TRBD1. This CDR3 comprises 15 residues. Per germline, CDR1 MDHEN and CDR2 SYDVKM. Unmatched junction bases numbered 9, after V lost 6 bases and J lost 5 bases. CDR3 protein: CASRQGTGARTEAFF. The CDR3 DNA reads TGTGCCAGCAGACAGGGGACAGGGGCAAGGACTGAAGCTTTCTTT.

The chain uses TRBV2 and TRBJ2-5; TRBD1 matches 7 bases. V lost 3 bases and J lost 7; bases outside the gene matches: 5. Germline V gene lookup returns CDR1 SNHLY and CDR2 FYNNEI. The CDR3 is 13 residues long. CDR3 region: CASSDRQGVTQYF. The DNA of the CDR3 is TGTGCCAGCAGTGACAGGCAGGGGGTGACCCAGTACTTC.

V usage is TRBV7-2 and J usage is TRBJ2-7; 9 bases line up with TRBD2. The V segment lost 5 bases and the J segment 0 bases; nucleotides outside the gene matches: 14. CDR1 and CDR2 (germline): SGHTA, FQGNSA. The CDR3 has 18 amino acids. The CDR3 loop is CASSTHRAGGERSYEQYF. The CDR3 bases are TGTGCCAGCAGCACTCACAGAGCGGGAGGAGAGCGCTCCTACGAGCAGTACTTC.

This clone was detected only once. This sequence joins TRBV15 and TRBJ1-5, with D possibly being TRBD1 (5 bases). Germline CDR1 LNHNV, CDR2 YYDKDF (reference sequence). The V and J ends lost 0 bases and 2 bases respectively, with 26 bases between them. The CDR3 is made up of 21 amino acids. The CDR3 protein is CATSRDLIPLLGHIGNQPQHF. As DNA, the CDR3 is TGTGCCACCAGCAGAGATCTAATACCCCTTCTGGGGCACATTGGCAATCAGCCCCAGCATTTT.

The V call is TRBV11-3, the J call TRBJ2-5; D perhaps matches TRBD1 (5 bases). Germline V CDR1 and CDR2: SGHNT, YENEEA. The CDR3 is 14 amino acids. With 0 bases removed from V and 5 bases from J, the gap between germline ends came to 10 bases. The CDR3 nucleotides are TGTGCCAGCAGCTTAGAGCAGGGTTGGGAGACCCAGTACTTC. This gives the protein CASSLEQGWETQYF.

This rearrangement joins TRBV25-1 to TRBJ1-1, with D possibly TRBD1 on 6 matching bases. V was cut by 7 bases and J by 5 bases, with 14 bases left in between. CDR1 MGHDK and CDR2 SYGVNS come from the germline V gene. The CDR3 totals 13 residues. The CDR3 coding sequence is TGTGCCAGCACTCAGGGAGGGGGAACTGAAGCTTTCTTT. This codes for CASTQGGGTEAFF.

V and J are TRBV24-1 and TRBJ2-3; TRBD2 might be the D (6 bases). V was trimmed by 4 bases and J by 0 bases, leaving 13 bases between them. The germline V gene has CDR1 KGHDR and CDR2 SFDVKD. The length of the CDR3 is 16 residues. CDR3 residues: CATSEAGRISTDTQYF. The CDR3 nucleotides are TGTGCCACCAGTGAGGCGGGACGGATAAGCACAGATACGCAGTATTTT.

This CDR3 reads CASRLRSYEQYF. In DNA form, the CDR3 reads TGTGCCAGCAGACTTCGCTCCTACGAGCAGTACTTC. The chain carries TRBV5-6 and TRBJ2-7; D unclear. V lost 5 bases and J lost 0, with 6 bases in between. From germline, CDR1 is SGHDT and CDR2 YYEEEE. CDR3 size: 12 residues.

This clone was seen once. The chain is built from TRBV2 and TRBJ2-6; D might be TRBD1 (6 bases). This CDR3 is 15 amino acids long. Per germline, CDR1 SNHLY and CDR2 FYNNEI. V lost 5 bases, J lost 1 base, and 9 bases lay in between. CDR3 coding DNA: TGTGCCAGCAGTTCCCAGGGGTCTGGGGCCAACGTCCTGACTTTC. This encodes CASSSQGSGANVLTF. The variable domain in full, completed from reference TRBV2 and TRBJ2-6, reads EPEVTQTPSHQVTQMGQEVILRCVPISNHLYFYWYRQILGQKVEFLVSFYNNEISEKSEIFDDQFSVERPDGSNFTLKIRSTKLEDSAMYFCASSSQGSGANVLTFGAGSRLTVL.

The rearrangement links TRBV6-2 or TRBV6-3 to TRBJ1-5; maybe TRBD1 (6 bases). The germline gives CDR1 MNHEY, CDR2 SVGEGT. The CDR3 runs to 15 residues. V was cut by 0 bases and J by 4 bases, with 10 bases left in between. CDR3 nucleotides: TGTGCCAGCAGTTACTCAGGACAGAGTAATCAGCCCCAGCATTTT. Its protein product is CASSYSGQSNQPQHF.

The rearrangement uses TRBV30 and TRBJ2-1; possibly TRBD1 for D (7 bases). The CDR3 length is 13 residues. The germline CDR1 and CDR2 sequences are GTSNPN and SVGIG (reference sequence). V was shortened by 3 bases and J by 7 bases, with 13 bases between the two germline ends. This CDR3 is CAWSRGEINEQFF. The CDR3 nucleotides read TGTGCCTGGAGCAGGGGGGAGATTAATGAGCAGTTCTTC.

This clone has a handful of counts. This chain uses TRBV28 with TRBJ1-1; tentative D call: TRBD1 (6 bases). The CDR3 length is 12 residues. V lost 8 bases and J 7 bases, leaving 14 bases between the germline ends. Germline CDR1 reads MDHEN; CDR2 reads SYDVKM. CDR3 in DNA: TGTGCCAGCCAGGGGCAAGTGGGTGAAGCTTTCTTT. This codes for CASQGQVGEAFF.